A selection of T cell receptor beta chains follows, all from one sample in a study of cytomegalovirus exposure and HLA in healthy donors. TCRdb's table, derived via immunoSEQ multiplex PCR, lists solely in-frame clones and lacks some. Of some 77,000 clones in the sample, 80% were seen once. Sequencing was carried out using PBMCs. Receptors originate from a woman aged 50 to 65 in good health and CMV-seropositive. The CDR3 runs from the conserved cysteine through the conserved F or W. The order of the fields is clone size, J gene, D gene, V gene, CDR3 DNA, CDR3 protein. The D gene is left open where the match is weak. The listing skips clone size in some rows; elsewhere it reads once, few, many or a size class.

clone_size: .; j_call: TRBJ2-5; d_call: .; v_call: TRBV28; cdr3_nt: TGTGCCAGCAGATCGGAGGAGACCCAGTACTTC; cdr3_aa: CASRSEETQYF
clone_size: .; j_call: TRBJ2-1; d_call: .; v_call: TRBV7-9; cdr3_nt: TGTGCCAGCAGCTTACGGGGATTAGCGGATGAGCAGTTCTTC; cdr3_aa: CASSLRGLADEQFF
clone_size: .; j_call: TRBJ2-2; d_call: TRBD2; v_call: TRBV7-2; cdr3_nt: TGTGCCAGCAGCTTACAATTACTAGCGGGGGGTGCCGGGGAGCTGTTTTTT; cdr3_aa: CASSLQLLAGGAGELFF
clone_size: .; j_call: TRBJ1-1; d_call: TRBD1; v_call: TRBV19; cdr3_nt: TGTGCCAGCGGCGAGGGGGCTGTCTCTGAAGCTTTCTTT; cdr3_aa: CASGEGAVSEAFF
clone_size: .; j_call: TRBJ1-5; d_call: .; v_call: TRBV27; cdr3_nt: TGTGCCAGCAGTTCCAGGGTTTATCAGCCCCAGCATTTT; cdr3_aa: CASSSRVYQPQHF
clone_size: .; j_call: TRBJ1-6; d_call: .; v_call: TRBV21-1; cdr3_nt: TGTGCCAGCAGCAATCTCGGGGGGGGCACGGCACCCCTCCACTTT; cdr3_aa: CASSNLGGGTAPLHF
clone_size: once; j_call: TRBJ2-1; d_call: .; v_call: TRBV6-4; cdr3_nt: TGTGCCAGCAGCCTGTACTTTCGGGGTTCCTACAATGAGCAGTTCTTC; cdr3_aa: CASSLYFRGSYNEQFF
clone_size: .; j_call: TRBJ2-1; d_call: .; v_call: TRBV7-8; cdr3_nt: TGTGCCAGCAGCCAAAGACTAGTTTCTGATGAGCAGTTCTTC; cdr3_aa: CASSQRLVSDEQFF
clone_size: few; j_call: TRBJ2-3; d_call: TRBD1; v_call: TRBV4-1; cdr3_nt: TGCGCCAGCAGCCCCAGACAGGGGTGGGACACAGATACGCAGTATTTT; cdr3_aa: CASSPRQGWDTDTQYF
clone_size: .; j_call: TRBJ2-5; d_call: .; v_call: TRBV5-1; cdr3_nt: TGCGCCAGCAGCTGGCCGGACAGCAGAGAAGAGACCCAGTACTTC; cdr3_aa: CASSWPDSREETQYF
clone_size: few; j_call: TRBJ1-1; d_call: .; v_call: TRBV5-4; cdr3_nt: TGTGCCAGCAGCTTAGTGGCCACTGAAGCTTTCTTT; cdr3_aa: CASSLVATEAFF
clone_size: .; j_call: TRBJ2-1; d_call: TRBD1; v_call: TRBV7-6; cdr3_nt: TGTGCCAGCAGCTCCGGGCAGGGGGCCTCCTACAATGAGCAGTTCTTC; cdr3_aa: CASSSGQGASYNEQFF
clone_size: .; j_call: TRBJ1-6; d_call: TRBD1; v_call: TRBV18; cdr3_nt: TGTGCCAGCTCACAAGGGACAGGGAATCGTTCACCCCTCCACTTT; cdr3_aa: CASSQGTGNRSPLHF
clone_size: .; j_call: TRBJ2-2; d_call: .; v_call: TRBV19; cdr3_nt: TGTGCCATAGGGGACATGCAGAACACCGGGGAGCTGTTTTTT; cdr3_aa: CAIGDMQNTGELFF
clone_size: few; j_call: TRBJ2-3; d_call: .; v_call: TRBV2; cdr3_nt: TGTGCCAGCAGTGCCGGGGGTCTACCCCGCGTAGATACGCAGTATTTT; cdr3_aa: CASSAGGLPRVDTQYF
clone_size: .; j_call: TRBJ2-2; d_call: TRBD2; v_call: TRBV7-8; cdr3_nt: TGTGCCAGCAGCCAAGTGACTAGCCCCGGGGAGCTGTTTTTT; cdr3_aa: CASSQVTSPGELFF
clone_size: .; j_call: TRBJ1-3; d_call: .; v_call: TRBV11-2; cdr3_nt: TGTGCCAGCAGCTTTTTTCTCAGGGAAGCTGGAAACACCATATATTTT; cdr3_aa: CASSFFLREAGNTIYF
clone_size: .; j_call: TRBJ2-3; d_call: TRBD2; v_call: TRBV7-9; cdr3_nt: TGTGCCAGCAGCTTGATCGGGACTAGCGGGACAGATACGCAGTATTTT; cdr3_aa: CASSLIGTSGTDTQYF
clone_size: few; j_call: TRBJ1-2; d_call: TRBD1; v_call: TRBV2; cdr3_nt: TGTGCCAGCAGTGAAGCGCTTCGGGACAGGGGAAAGGGCTACACCTTC; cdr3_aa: CASSEALRDRGKGYTF
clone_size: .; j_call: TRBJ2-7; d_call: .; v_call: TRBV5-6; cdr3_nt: TGTGCCAGCAGCTTGGCTGTTTTTCCCTACGAGCAGTACTTC; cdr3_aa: CASSLAVFPYEQYF
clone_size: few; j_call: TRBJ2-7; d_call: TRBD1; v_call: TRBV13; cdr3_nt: TGTGCCAGCAGTCGGACAGGGACAGCCTACGAGCAGTACTTC; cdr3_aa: CASSRTGTAYEQYF
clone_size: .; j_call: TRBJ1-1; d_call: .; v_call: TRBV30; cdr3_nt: TGTGCCTGGACCCCCGGGAACACTGAAGCTTTCTTT; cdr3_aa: CAWTPGNTEAFF
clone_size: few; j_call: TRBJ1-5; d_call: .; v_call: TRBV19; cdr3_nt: TGTGCCAGTACAGGGGTTTCTAGCAATCAGCCCCAGCATTTT; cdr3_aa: CASTGVSSNQPQHF
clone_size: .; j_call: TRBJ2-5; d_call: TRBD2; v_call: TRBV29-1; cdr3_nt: TGCAGCGTTGGCAGGCGGGAGGGGGAGACCCAGTACTTC; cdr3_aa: CSVGRREGETQYF
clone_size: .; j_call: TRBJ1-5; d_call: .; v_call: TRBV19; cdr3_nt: TGTGCCAGTAGTCTTGGACAGAGTATCACACCCCAGCATTTT; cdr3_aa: CASSLGQSITPQHF
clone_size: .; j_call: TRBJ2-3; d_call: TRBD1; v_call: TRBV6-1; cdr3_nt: TGTGCCAGCACCGGGACAGCAGATACGCAGTATTTT; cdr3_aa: CASTGTADTQYF
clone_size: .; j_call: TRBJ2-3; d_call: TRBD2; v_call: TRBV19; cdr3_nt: TGTGCCAGTAGTATAGGGACTAGCGCAATCACAGATACGCAGTATTTT; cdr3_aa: CASSIGTSAITDTQYF
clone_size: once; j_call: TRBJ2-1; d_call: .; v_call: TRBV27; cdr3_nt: TGTGCCAGCAGTCCTCGGTTCCGACATAATGAGCAGTTCTTC; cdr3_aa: CASSPRFRHNEQFF
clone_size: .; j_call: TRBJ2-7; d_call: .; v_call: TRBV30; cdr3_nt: TGTGCCGGGAATCCCCGAGGCTCCTACGAGCAGTACTTC; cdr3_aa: CAGNPRGSYEQYF
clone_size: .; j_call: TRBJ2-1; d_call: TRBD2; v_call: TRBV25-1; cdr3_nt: TGTGCCAGCAGTGATAGCGGGAGTTTCAATGAGCAGTTCTTC; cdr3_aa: CASSDSGSFNEQFF
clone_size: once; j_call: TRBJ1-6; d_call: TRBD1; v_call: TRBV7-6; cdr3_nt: TGTGCCAGCAGCTTAGGGGAACAGGGGAGTTCACCCCTCCACTTT; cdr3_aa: CASSLGEQGSSPLHF
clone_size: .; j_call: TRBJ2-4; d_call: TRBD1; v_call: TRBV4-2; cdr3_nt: TGTGCCAGCAGCCTGGGGGACAGGGGACATGCCAAAAACATTCAGTACTTC; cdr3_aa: CASSLGDRGHAKNIQYF
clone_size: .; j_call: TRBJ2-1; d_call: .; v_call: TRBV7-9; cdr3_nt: TGTGCCAGCAGCTCATCGGGACACTATGAGCAGTTCTTC; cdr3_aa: CASSSSGHYEQFF
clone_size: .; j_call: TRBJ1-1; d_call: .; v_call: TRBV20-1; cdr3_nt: TGCAGTGCTGCCCGACAGACCGAAGCTTTCTTT; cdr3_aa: CSAARQTEAFF
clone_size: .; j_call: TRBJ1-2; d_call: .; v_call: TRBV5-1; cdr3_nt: TGCGCCAGCAGCTTGGAGTTCTACGGCTACACCTTC; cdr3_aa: CASSLEFYGYTF
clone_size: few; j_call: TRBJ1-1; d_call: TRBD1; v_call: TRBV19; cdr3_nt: TGTGCCAGTAGTATAGGGCAGGGGGCTGAAACTTTCTTT; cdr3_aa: CASSIGQGAETFF
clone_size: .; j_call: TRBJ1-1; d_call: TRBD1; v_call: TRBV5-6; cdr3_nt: TGTGCCAGCAGCCGGACAGGGGAAGCTTTCTTT; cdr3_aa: CASSRTGEAFF
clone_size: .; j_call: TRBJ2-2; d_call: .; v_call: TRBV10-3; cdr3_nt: TGTGCCATCAGTGACTTCCGGGACACGAACACCGGGGAGCTGTTTTTT; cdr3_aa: CAISDFRDTNTGELFF
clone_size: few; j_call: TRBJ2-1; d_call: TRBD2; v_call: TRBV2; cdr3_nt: TGTGCCAGCAGTAGGAGCGGGGACTACAATGAGCAGTTCTTC; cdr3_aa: CASSRSGDYNEQFF
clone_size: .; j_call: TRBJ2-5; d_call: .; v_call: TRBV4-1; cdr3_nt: TGCGCCAGCAGCCAAACTAGTTGGCAGACCCAGTACTTC; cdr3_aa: CASSQTSWQTQYF
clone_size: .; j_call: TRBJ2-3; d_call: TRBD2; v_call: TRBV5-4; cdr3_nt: TGTGCCAGCAGCTACCAAAGAGCGGGGGGTTTCACAGATACGCAGTATTTT; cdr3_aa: CASSYQRAGGFTDTQYF
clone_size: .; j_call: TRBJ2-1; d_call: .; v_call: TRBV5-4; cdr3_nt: TGTGCCAGCAGCTTGGTTAGCTCCTACAATGAGCAGTTCTTC; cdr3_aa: CASSLVSSYNEQFF
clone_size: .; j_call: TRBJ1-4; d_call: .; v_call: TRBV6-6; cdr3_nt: TGTGCCAGCAGTAGGGGTAATGAAAAACTGTTTTTT; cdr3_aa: CASSRGNEKLFF
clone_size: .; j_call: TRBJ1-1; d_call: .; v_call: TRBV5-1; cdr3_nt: TGCGCCAGCAGCTCTGAGCTGAACACTGAAGCTTTCTTT; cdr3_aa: CASSSELNTEAFF
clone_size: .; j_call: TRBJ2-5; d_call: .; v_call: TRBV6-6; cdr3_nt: TGTGCCAGCAGTTCGAGACTAGAGGAGACCCAGTACTTC; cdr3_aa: CASSSRLEETQYF